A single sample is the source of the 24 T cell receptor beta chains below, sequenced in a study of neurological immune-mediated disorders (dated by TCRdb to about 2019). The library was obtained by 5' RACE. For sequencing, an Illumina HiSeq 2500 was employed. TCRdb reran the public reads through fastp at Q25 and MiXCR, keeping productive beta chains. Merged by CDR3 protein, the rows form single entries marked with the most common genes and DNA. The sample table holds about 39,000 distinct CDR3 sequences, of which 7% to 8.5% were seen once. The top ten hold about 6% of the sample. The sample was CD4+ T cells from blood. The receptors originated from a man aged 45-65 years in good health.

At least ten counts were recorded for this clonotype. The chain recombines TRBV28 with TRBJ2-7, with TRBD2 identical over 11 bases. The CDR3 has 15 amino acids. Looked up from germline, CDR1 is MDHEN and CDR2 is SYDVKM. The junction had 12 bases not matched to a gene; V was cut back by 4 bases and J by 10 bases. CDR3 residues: CASSSPGLAVWGQYF. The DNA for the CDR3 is TGTGCCAGCAGTTCACCGGGACTAGCGGTGTGGGGTCAGTACTTC.

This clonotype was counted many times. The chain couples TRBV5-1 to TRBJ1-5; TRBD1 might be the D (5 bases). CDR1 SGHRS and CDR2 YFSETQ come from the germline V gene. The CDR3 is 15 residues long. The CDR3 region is CVRRLGGYSNQPQHF. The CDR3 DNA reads TGCGTTAGAAGACTCGGGGGATACAGCAATCAGCCCCAGCATTTT.

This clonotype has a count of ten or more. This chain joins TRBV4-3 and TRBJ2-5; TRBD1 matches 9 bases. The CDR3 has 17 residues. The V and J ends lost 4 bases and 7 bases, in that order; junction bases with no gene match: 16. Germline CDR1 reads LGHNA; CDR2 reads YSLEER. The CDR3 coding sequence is TGCGCCAGCAGCCGAGGCGCCGGGGGACAGGGTTATGGGACCCAGTACTTC. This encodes CASSRGAGGQGYGTQYF.

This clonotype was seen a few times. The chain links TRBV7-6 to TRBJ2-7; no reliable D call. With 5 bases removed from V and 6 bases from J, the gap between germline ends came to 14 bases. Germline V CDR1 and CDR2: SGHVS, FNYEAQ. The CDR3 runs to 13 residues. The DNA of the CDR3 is TGTGCCAGCAGCCTAGACCACAGAGCCGAGCAGTACTTC. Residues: CASSLDHRAEQYF.

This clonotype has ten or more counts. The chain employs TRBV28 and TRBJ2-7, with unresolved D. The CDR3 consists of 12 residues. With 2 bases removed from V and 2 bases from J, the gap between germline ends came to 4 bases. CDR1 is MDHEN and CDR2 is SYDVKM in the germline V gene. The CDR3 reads CASSLNTYEQYF. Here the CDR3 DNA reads TGTGCCAGCAGTTTAAATACCTACGAGCAGTACTTC.

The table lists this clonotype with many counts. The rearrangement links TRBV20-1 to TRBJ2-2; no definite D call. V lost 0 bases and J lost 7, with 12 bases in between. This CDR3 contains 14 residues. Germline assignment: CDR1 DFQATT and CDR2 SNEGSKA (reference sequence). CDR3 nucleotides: TGCAGTGCTAGAGATCCCAACTCGGGCGGGGAGCTGTTTTTT. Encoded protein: CSARDPNSGGELFF.

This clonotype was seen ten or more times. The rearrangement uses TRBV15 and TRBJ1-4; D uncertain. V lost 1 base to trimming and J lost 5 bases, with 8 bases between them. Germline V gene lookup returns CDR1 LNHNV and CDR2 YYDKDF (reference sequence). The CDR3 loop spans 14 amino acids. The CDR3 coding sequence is TGTGCCACCAGCAGAGGGTCAGGCAATGAAAAACTGTTTTTT. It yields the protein CATSRGSGNEKLFF.

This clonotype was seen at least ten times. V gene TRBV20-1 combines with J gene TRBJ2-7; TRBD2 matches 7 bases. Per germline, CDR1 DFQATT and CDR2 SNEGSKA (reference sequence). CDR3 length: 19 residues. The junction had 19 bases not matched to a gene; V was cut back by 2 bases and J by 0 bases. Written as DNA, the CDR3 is TGCAGTGCTAGAATTTGGGGAAGGGGAGGGCTACCGAACTCCTACGAGCAGTACTTC. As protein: CSARIWGRGGLPNSYEQYF.

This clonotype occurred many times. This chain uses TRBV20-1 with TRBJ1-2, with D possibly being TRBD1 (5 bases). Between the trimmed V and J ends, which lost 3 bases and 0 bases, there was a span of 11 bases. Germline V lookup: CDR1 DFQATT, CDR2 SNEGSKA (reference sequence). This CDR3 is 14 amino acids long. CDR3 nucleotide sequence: TGCAGTGCTAGCCTGACAGCTACTAACTATGGCTACACCTTC. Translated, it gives CSASLTATNYGYTF.

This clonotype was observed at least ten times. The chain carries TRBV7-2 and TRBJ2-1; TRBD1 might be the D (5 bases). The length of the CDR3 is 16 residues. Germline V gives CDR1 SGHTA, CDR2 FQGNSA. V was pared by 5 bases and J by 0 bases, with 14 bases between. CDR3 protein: CASSPQARSSYNEQFF. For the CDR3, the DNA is TGTGCCAGCAGCCCACAGGCTCGAAGCTCCTACAATGAGCAGTTCTTC. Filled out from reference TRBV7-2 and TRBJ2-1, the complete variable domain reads GAGVSQSPSNKVTEKGKDVELRCDPISGHTALYWYRQSLGQGLEFLIYFQGNSAPDKSGLPSDRFSAERTGGSVSTLTIQRTQQEDSAVYLCASSPQARSSYNEQFFGPGTRLTVL.

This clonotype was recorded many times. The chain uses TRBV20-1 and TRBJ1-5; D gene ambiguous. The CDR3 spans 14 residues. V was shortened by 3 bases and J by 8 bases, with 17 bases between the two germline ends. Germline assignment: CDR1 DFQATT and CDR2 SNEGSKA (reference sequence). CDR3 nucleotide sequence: TGCAGTGCTAGGGTGACCGATCCGGGTGAGCCCCAGCATTTT. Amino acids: CSARVTDPGEPQHF.

The CDR3 is CASSRTPLRGQEANYGYTF. CDR3 DNA: TGCGCCAGCAGCCGGACTCCGCTGCGGGGGCAGGAGGCTAACTATGGCTACACCTTC. The rearrangement links TRBV5-1 to TRBJ1-2; D is possibly TRBD1 (6 bases). This CDR3 region has 19 residues. Germline values: CDR1 SGHRS, CDR2 YFSETQ. Trimming cost V 4 bases and J 0 bases, with 25 bases left between them. Supplemented by reference TRBV5-1 and TRBJ1-2, the full variable domain reads KAGVTQTPRYLIKTRGQQVTLSCSPISGHRSVSWYQQTPGQGLQFLFEYFSETQRNKGNFPGRFSGRQFSNSRSEMNVSTLELGDSALYLCASSRTPLRGQEANYGYTFGSGTRLTVV.

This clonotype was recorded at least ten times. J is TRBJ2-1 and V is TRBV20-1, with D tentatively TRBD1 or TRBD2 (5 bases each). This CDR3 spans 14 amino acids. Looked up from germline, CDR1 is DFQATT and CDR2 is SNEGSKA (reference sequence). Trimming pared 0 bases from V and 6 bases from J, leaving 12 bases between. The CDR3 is CSARDRGGSNEQFF. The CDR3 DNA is TGCAGTGCTAGAGATCGTGGGGGTTCCAATGAGCAGTTCTTC.

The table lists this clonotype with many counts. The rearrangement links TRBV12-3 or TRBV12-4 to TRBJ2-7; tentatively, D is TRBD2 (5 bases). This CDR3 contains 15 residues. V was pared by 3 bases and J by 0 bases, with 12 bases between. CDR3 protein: CASSFQRSRSYEQYF. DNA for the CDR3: TGTGCCAGCAGTTTCCAGCGGTCCCGCTCCTACGAGCAGTACTTC.

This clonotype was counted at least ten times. CDR3: CSARRTTTPTNEKLFF. The CDR3 DNA reads as TGCAGTGCTAGGAGGACGACAACCCCAACTAATGAAAAACTGTTTTTT. J is TRBJ1-4 and V is TRBV20-1; D unresolved. Trimming shortened V by 3 bases and J by 0 bases, and 14 bases separated the two germline ends. CDR3 size: 16 residues. Germline loops: CDR1 DFQATT, CDR2 SNEGSKA (reference sequence).

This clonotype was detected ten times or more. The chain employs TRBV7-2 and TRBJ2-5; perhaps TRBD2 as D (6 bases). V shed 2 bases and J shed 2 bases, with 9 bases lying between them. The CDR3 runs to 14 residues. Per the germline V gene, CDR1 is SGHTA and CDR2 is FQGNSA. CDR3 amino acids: CASSLSRGQETQYF. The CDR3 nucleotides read TGTGCCAGCAGCTTATCGCGGGGTCAAGAGACCCAGTACTTC.

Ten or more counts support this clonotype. CDR3 sequence reads: CASSPSGNTIYF. CDR3 nucleotides: TGTGCCAGCAGCCCCTCCGGAAACACCATATATTTT. This chain connects TRBV7-2 to TRBJ1-3; D gene ambiguous. The CDR3 sequence is 12 residues long. The germline V gene has CDR1 SGHTA and CDR2 FQGNSA. Trimming stripped 5 bases from V and 4 bases from J, with 6 bases between.

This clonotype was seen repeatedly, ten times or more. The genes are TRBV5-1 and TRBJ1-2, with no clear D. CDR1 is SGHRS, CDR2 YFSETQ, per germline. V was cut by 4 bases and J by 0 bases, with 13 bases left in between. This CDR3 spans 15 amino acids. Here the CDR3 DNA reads TGCGCCAGCAGCCCGGGTGCGGATACTAACTATGGCTACACCTTC. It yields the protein CASSPGADTNYGYTF.

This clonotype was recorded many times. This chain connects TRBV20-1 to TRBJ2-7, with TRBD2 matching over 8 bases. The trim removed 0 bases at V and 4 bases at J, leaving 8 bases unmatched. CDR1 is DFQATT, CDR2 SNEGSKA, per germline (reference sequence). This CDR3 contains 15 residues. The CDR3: CSARDLHGRVYEQYF. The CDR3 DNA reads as TGCAGTGCTAGAGATCTGCACGGGAGGGTATACGAGCAGTACTTC.

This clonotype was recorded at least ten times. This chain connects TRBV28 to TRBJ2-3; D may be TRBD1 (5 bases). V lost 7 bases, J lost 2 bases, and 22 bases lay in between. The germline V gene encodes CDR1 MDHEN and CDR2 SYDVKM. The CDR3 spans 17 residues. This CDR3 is CASTQLQGLTTTDTQYF. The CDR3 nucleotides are TGTGCCAGCACCCAACTCCAGGGTTTGACCACCACAGATACGCAGTATTTT.

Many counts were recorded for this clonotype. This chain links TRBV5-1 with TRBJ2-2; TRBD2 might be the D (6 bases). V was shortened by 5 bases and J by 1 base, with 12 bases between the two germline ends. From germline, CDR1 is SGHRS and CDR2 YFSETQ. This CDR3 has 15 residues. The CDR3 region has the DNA TGCGCCAGCAGGACCGGGAGCGGGAACACCGGGGAGCTGTTTTTT. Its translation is CASRTGSGNTGELFF.

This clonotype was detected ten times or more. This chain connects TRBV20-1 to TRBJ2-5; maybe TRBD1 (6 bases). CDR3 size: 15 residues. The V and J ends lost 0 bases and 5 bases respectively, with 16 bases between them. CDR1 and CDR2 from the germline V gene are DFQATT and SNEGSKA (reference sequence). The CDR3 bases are TGCAGTGCTAGAGATCTCAGCAGGGGTCAGGAGACCCAGTACTTC. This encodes CSARDLSRGQETQYF.

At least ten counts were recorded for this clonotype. In nucleotides, the CDR3 is TGTGCCAGCAGCTTAGGGATTGCACCGGGGGATGAGCAGTTCTTC. Its translation: CASSLGIAPGDEQFF. This rearrangement joins TRBV7-9 to TRBJ2-1; TRBD2 is a possible D gene (6 bases). The CDR3 length is 15 residues. Germline CDR1 and CDR2: SEHNR and FQNEAQ (reference sequence). V was trimmed by 1 base and J by 8 bases, leaving 15 bases between them.

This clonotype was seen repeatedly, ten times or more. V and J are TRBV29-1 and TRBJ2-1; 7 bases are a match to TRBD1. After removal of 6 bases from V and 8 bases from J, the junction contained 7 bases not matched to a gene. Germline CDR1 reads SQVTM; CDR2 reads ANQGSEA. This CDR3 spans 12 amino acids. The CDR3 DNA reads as TGCAGCGTCCACAGGGGACCGGATGAGCAGTTCTTC. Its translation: CSVHRGPDEQFF.